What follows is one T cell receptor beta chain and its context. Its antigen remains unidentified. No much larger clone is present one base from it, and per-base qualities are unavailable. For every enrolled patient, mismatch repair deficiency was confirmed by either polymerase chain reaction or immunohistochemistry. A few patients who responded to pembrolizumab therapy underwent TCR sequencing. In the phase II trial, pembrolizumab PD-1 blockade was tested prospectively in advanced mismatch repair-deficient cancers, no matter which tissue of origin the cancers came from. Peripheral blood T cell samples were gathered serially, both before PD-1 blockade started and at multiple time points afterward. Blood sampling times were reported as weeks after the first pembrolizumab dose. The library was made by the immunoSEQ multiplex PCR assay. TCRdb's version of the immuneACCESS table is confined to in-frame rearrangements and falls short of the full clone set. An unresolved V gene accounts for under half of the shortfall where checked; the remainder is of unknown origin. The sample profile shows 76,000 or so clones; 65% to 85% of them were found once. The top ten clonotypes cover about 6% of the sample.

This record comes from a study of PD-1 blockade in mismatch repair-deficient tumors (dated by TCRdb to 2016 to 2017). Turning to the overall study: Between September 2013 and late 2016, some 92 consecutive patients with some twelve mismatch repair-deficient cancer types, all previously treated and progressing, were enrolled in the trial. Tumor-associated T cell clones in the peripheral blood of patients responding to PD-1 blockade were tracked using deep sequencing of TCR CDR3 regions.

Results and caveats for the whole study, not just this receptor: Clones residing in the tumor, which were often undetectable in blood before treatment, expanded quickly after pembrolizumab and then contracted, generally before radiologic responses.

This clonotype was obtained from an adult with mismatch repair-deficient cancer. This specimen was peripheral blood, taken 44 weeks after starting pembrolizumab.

The CDR3: CASSSITTITGNYGYTF. The nucleotide sequence is given as TGTGCCAGCAGCTCAATTACGACGATTACAGGGAACTATGGCTACACCTTC. The V and J genes are TRBV11-2 and TRBJ1-2; the D gene is possibly TRBD1, with 6 bases matching. Taken from cysteine to phenylalanine, the CDR3 has 17 residues. The CDR3 DNA has 51 bases and is translated from base 1. Trimming costs V 4 bases and J 2 bases, and their ends lie 20 bases apart. According to the germline V gene, CDR1 reads SGHAT and CDR2 reads FQNNGV.